This TCR beta chain emerged from a study of cytomegalovirus exposure and HLA in healthy donors. The study's findings and limits: Per a prior analysis, the majority of TCR beta V segments were productive roughly 87% or roughly 30% of the time.

As to this clone: Its specificity is not known.

Primers for the PCR totalled 60 Vbeta and 13 Jbeta. Sequencing used immunoSEQ multiplex PCR; TCRdb keeps in-frame clones, though not all of them. The data show some 70,000 clones, about 81% seen once. J gave up 0 bases and V 6 bases, and 2 bases lay outside the gene matches. The CDR3 is 14 amino acids. Germline assignment: CDR1 LNHDA and CDR2 SQIVND (reference sequence). The sequenced material came from PBMCs. V usage is TRBV19 and J usage is TRBJ2-3; 8 bases line up with TRBD2. This clonotype was obtained from a human donor in good health. The DNA of the CDR3 is TGTGCCAGTAGAGCGGGGGTGAGCACAGATACGCAGTATTTT. Its protein is CASRAGVSTDTQYF. Together with reference TRBV19 and TRBJ2-3, the CDR3 gives the full variable domain: DGGITQSPKYLFRKEGQNVTLSCEQNLNHDAMYWYRQDPGQGLRLIYYSQIVNDFQKGDIAEGYSVSREKKESFPLTVTSAQKNPTAFYLCASRAGVSTDTQYFGPGTRLTVL.